A single sample gave rise to the 32 T cell receptor beta chains below, sequenced in a study of shared clonotypes between healthy human individuals. Sequencing was performed with immunoSEQ multiplex PCR; in TCRdb, only in-frame clones are kept and a portion is missing. Of about 520,000 clones in the sample, roughly 95% were seen once. Sequencing was performed on naive CD4+ T cells sorted from blood. Subset in this sample: CD45RA+ positively selected. The receptors derive from a woman aged 25 to 39 in good health.

The CDR3 coding sequence is TGTGCCAGCAGCGCCCGGTGGCTCCAAACCAGACAGCCCCAGCATTTT. Protein product: CASSARWLQTRQPQHF. V gene TRBV9 combines with J gene TRBJ1-5, with D unclear. The germline CDR1 and CDR2 sequences are SGDLS and YYNGEE. The CDR3 contains 16 residues. Trimming shortened V by 3 bases and J by 7 bases, and 20 bases separated the two germline ends. Complete variable domain (other parts from reference TRBV9 and TRBJ1-5): DSGVTQTPKHLITATGQRVTLRCSPRSGDLSVYWYQQSLDQGLQFLIQYYNGEERAKGNILERFSAQQFPDLHSELNLSSLELGDSALYFCASSARWLQTRQPQHFGDGTRLSIL.

This chain links TRBV29-1 with TRBJ1-1, with TRBD1 as a possible D gene (5 bases). The length of the CDR3 is 12 residues. Deletions cut 5 bases from V and 5 bases from J, with 12 bases between. The germline CDR1 and CDR2 sequences are SQVTM and ANQGSEA. The CDR3 coding sequence is TGCAGCGTTCTCCCGGGGGGGACTGAAGCTTTCTTT. It translates to CSVLPGGTEAFF.

The rearrangement links TRBV11-2 to TRBJ1-4; D is undetermined. V lost 7 bases and J 0 bases, leaving 12 bases between the germline ends. CDR1 and CDR2 (germline): SGHAT, FQNNGV. CDR3 size: 15 residues. CDR3 DNA: TGTGCCAGCAAAAATTGGCCCGCAACTAATGAAAAACTGTTTTTT. This sequence encodes CASKNWPATNEKLFF.

The rearrangement joins TRBV6-1 to TRBJ2-1; 7 bases line up with TRBD2. V shed 10 bases, J shed 4 bases, and the junction held 13 bases outside the gene matches. This CDR3 has 15 amino acids. Germline V gives CDR1 MNHNS, CDR2 SASEGT. CDR3: CATRIGAGDYNEQFF. The CDR3 DNA reads as TGTGCCACCAGGATAGGGGCGGGAGATTACAATGAGCAGTTCTTC.

The rearrangement joins TRBV28 to TRBJ1-1; TRBD1 is a possible D gene (6 bases). V lost 4 bases and J 5 bases, leaving 17 bases between the germline ends. CDR3 size: 15 residues. Germline V gene lookup returns CDR1 MDHEN and CDR2 SYDVKM. The CDR3 DNA reads as TGTGCCAGCAGTTCAACCGCAGGGGCCCGGACTGAAGCTTTCTTT. Translating gives CASSSTAGARTEAFF.

The CDR3 region is CASSDSWGTGVRQPQHF. DNA for the CDR3: TGTGCCAGCAGTGATAGTTGGGGAACAGGGGTCCGCCAGCCCCAGCATTTT. The rearrangement uses TRBV2 and TRBJ1-5; the match to TRBD1 covers 7 bases. V was pared by 3 bases and J by 7 bases, with 15 bases of the junction left unmatched. This CDR3 has 17 residues. Per germline, CDR1 SNHLY and CDR2 FYNNEI.

J is TRBJ2-7 and V is TRBV5-1; 7 bases line up with TRBD2. The germline V gene has CDR1 SGHRS and CDR2 YFSETQ. This CDR3 region has 15 residues. Trimming at V came to 0 bases and at J to 7 bases, leaving 10 bases not matched to a gene. The CDR3 sequence: CASSLGLGGSEEQYF. The CDR3 DNA follows: TGCGCCAGCAGCTTGGGTCTGGGAGGGAGTGAAGAGCAGTACTTC.

The chain has TRBV29-1 and TRBJ2-3, with 12 bases that match TRBD2. CDR3 size: 16 residues. The V and J ends lost 4 bases and 4 bases, in that order; junction bases with no gene match: 9. Germline V gene lookup returns CDR1 SQVTM and CDR2 ANQGSEA. This CDR3 is CSVAVTSGSIADTQYF. Written as DNA, the CDR3 is TGCAGCGTTGCGGTGACTAGCGGGAGTATTGCAGATACGCAGTATTTT.

The rearrangement uses TRBV10-2 and TRBJ1-1; 12 bases agree with TRBD1. The CDR3 has 15 residues. V was pared by 8 bases and J by 0 bases, with 4 bases of the junction left unmatched. Per germline, CDR1 WSHSY and CDR2 SAAADI. CDR3 nucleotide sequence: TGCGCCAGCGGGGACAGGGGGCCTATGAACACTGAAGCTTTCTTT. Protein product: CASGDRGPMNTEAFF.

The rearrangement links TRBV5-1 to TRBJ2-1; D might be TRBD1 (6 bases). The CDR3 extends over 16 amino acids. Looked up from germline, CDR1 is SGHRS and CDR2 is YFSETQ. The ends were cut back, 2 bases at V and 5 bases at J, with 17 bases in the middle. For the CDR3, the DNA is TGCGCCAGCAGCTTCCAGGGGCCCAAACACGACAATGAGCAGTTCTTC. It codes for CASSFQGPKHDNEQFF.

The chain uses TRBV2 and TRBJ2-1, with D perhaps given as TRBD1 or TRBD2 (5 bases each). Trimming took 4 bases from V and 12 from J, leaving 13 bases between them. The CDR3 loop spans 12 amino acids. CDR1 is SNHLY and CDR2 is FYNNEI in the germline V gene. The CDR3 bases are TGTGCCAGCAGTGTGGGTAGTGGGGGGCAGTTCTTC. Its protein product is CASSVGSGGQFF. Full variable domain (remainder filled in from reference TRBV2 and TRBJ2-1): EPEVTQTPSHQVTQMGQEVILRCVPISNHLYFYWYRQILGQKVEFLVSFYNNEISEKSEIFDDQFSVERPDGSNFTLKIRSTKLEDSAMYFCASSVGSGGQFFGPGTRLTVL.

This sequence joins TRBV9 and TRBJ1-4; D gene ambiguous. The V and J ends lost 4 bases and 3 bases respectively, with 10 bases between them. The CDR3 has 14 residues. Germline assignment: CDR1 SGDLS and CDR2 YYNGEE. The CDR3 coding sequence is TGTGCCAGCAGCATCACTTCGGCTAATGAAAAACTGTTTTTT. This encodes CASSITSANEKLFF.

The CDR3 loop is CASRYKQGLRNTEAFF. Here the CDR3 DNA reads TGTGCCAGCAGATATAAACAGGGTTTGAGGAACACTGAAGCTTTCTTT. This sequence joins TRBV28 and TRBJ1-1, with a tentative D call TRBD1 (6 bases). Germline lookup yields CDR1 MDHEN and CDR2 SYDVKM. The CDR3 has 16 residues. Trimming removed 6 bases at V and 1 base at J, with 18 bases between.

CDR3 DNA: TGTGCCAGCAGACCTACGACAGACTCCTATGAAAAACTGTTTTTT. Residues: CASRPTTDSYEKLFF. The V call is TRBV6-5, the J call TRBJ1-4; TRBD1 is a possible D gene (5 bases). Germline lookup yields CDR1 MNHEY and CDR2 SVGAGI. The CDR3 has 15 amino acids. The germline V and J ends were trimmed by 6 bases and 6 bases, with 17 bases remaining between them.

This chain joins TRBV2 and TRBJ2-3; D uncertain. From germline, CDR1 is SNHLY and CDR2 FYNNEI. This CDR3 spans 13 amino acids. Trimming pared 6 bases from V and 5 bases from J, leaving 12 bases between. CDR3 region: CASRIQWGDTQYF. CDR3 bases: TGTGCCAGCAGGATACAGTGGGGAGATACGCAGTATTTT.

The genes are TRBV25-1 and TRBJ1-1; unclear D gene. Germline CDR1 MGHDK, CDR2 SYGVNS. The CDR3 length is 13 residues. The ends were cut back, 8 bases at V and 3 bases at J, with 13 bases in the middle. The CDR3 loop is CASSKARDTEAFF. The CDR3 DNA reads TGTGCCAGCTCCAAGGCTCGGGACACTGAAGCTTTCTTT.

Notes on this clone: Other DNA sequences from this sample encode an identical CDR3 as well. J is TRBJ2-7 and V is TRBV5-4, with TRBD2 matching 9 bases. J was trimmed by 0 bases and V by 0 bases; bases with no gene match: 4. The V gene's germline CDR1 is SGHNT and CDR2 YYREEE (reference sequence). The CDR3 is made up of 16 amino acids. This chain's CDR3 is CASSLGLAVSSYEQYF. In DNA form, the CDR3 reads TGTGCCAGCAGCTTGGGACTAGCGGTTAGCTCCTACGAGCAGTACTTC.

The rearrangement joins TRBV7-6 to TRBJ2-7, with 9 positions matching TRBD1. CDR3 length: 15 amino acids. The J segment lost 3 bases and the V segment lost 4 bases, leaving 7 bases of the junction unmatched. Germline V CDR1 and CDR2: SGHVS, FNYEAQ. CDR3 region: CASSYGTGIIYEQYF. In nucleotides, the CDR3 is TGTGCCAGCAGCTACGGGACAGGGATAATCTACGAGCAGTACTTC.

The chain recombines TRBV6-6 with TRBJ1-2; D uncertain. The V end lost 4 bases, the J end lost 7 bases, and 7 bases lay between the germline ends. The germline gives CDR1 MNHNY, CDR2 SVGAGI (reference sequence). This CDR3 has 11 residues. CDR3 nucleotide sequence: TGTGCCAGCAGTTCCCGAGGTGGCTACACCTTC. Its translation is CASSSRGGYTF.

The CDR3 sequence: CASSLSGVEYF. The DNA of the CDR3 is TGTGCCAGCAGTTTATCGGGGGTTGAGTACTTC. The V call is TRBV28, the J call TRBJ2-7; tentatively, D is TRBD2 (6 bases). The germline V gene encodes CDR1 MDHEN and CDR2 SYDVKM. This CDR3 region has 11 residues. The V end was cut by 1 base, the J end by 11 bases, with 9 bases between.

The chain employs TRBV7-8 and TRBJ2-6, with D perhaps matching TRBD2 (5 bases). This CDR3 region has 19 residues. CDR1 SGHVS and CDR2 FQNEAQ come from the germline V gene. Trimming took 4 bases from V and 3 from J, leaving 22 bases between them. The CDR3 protein is CASSSGVDPGYFGANVLTF. DNA for the CDR3: TGTGCCAGCAGCTCAGGAGTTGACCCGGGATACTTTGGGGCCAACGTCCTGACTTTC.

This chain connects TRBV6-6 to TRBJ2-7; weak D call: TRBD1 (5 bases). Germline V gene data show CDR1 as MNHNY and CDR2 as SVGAGI (reference sequence). The CDR3 consists of 15 residues. The V end lost 6 bases, the J end lost 0 bases, and 15 bases lay between the germline ends. The CDR3 loop reads CASRETGDSSYEQYF. The CDR3 nucleotides read TGTGCCAGCAGGGAAACAGGTGATAGCTCCTACGAGCAGTACTTC.

CDR3 nucleotide sequence: TGCGCCAGCAGCTTGATAGAGGGTAGTGGAACTGAAGCTTTCTTT. Its translation is CASSLIEGSGTEAFF. V gene TRBV5-1 combines with J gene TRBJ1-1; D remains unclear. Trimming took 1 base from V and 5 from J, leaving 15 bases between them. This CDR3 is built from 15 residues. Germline CDR1 SGHRS, CDR2 YFSETQ.

The chain uses TRBV7-2 and TRBJ1-1; D not certain. This CDR3 region has 14 residues. Trimming shortened V by 1 base and J by 6 bases, and 12 bases separated the two germline ends. The germline V gene has CDR1 SGHTA and CDR2 FQGNSA. CDR3 amino acids: CASSLVLGSPEAFF. CDR3 coding DNA: TGTGCCAGCAGCTTAGTACTCGGGAGCCCTGAAGCTTTCTTT.

J is TRBJ2-7 and V is TRBV27; 8 bases map to TRBD1. The CDR3 loop spans 14 amino acids. The V gene end was trimmed by 6 bases and the J gene end by 4 bases; junction bases not matched to a gene: 8. The V gene's germline CDR1 is MNHEY and CDR2 SMNVEV (reference sequence). The CDR3 loop reads CASRIQGGDYEQYF. The CDR3 coding sequence is TGTGCCAGCAGGATACAGGGGGGCGATTACGAGCAGTACTTC.

This chain connects TRBV5-1 to TRBJ2-4; 9 bases align to TRBD1. The CDR3 runs to 17 residues. Germline assignment: CDR1 SGHRS and CDR2 YFSETQ. With 4 bases clipped from V and 9 bases from J, the junction kept 17 bases outside the gene matches. CDR3 sequence (DNA): TGCGCCAGCAGCCCCCTCCGGGACAGGGTCTTGTTGGGCATTCAGTACTTC. Its protein product is CASSPLRDRVLLGIQYF.

To note about this clone: The sample has other DNA sequences that encode this CDR3 too. The chain recombines TRBV5-1 with TRBJ2-3, with a possible D match to TRBD2 (5 bases). V gave up 0 bases and J gave up 5 bases, with 7 bases separating them. The CDR3 is 13 amino acids. CDR1 and CDR2 from the germline V gene are SGHRS and YFSETQ. The CDR3 DNA reads TGCGCCAGCAGCTTGGCCGGAGGAGATACGCAGTATTTT. Its protein is CASSLAGGDTQYF.

This chain joins TRBV4-1 and TRBJ1-6; D unclear. CDR1 is MGHRA and CDR2 is YSYEKL in the germline V gene. The germline V and J ends were trimmed by 3 bases and 4 bases, with 13 bases remaining between them. This CDR3 comprises 16 residues. The CDR3 here is CASSHPVQRYNSPLHF. The CDR3 DNA reads as TGCGCCAGCAGCCACCCGGTTCAGCGTTATAATTCACCCCTCCACTTT.

The rearrangement uses TRBV5-1 and TRBJ2-1; 9 bases line up with TRBD2. The CDR3 consists of 15 residues. V trimming: 1 base; J trimming: 6 bases; junction bases outside the gene matches: 5. Looked up from germline, CDR1 is SGHRS and CDR2 is YFSETQ. The CDR3 spells CASSLFSGRINEQFF. In nucleotides, the CDR3 is TGCGCCAGCAGCTTGTTCAGCGGGAGGATCAATGAGCAGTTCTTC.

V and J are TRBV19 and TRBJ2-5; no definite D call. CDR1 and CDR2 (germline): LNHDA, SQIVND (reference sequence). The CDR3 covers 12 residues. V lost 4 bases and J lost 1, with 4 bases in between. The CDR3 region has the DNA TGTGCCAGTAGTAAACCCCAAGAGACCCAGTACTTC. Its translation: CASSKPQETQYF.

A remark on this clone: This sample includes further DNA sequences coding for the same CDR3. V is TRBV5-1 and J is TRBJ2-3; unclear D gene. Between the trimmed V and J ends, which lost 1 base and 6 bases, there was a span of 9 bases. CDR1 and CDR2 from the germline V gene are SGHRS and YFSETQ. The CDR3 length is 13 residues. CDR3 region: CASSLSPGDTQYF. CDR3 nucleotides: TGCGCCAGCAGCTTGTCGCCTGGGGATACGCAGTATTTT.

The rearrangement joins TRBV6-5 to TRBJ2-2; 12 positions agree with TRBD2. The CDR3 has 16 amino acids. Germline-derived CDR1 and CDR2 are MNHEY and SVGAGI. Trimming took 0 bases from V and 9 from J; bases not matched to a gene: 5. This chain's CDR3 is CASSYSMTSGSRELFF. The CDR3 nucleotides read TGTGCCAGCAGTTACTCGATGACTAGCGGGAGCCGGGAGCTGTTTTTT.